A selection of T cell receptor beta chains follows, all from one sample in a study of blood T cell repertoires in COVID-19. Sequenced by immunoSEQ multiplex PCR; TCRdb stores in-frame clones only, minus some. The sample holds about 240,000 clones, around nine tenths seen once. Material: peripheral blood. The receptors derive from a woman aged 70-85 years with active or convalescent COVID-19. CDR3s include the opening cysteine and the closing phenylalanine or tryptophan. A D gene is named only where the DNA matches it firmly. Only some rows state a clone size, as once, few, many or a class for expanded clones.

J gene | V gene | D gene | clone size | CDR3 DNA | CDR3 protein
TRBJ2-7 | TRBV10-3 | NA | NA | TGTGCCATCGGGGAGAGCTCCTACGAGCAGTACTTC | CAIGESSYEQYF
TRBJ2-7 | TRBV29-1 | NA | few | TGCAGCGTCCGACAGGACGGATACGAGCAGTACTTC | CSVRQDGYEQYF
TRBJ1-4 | TRBV28 | NA | NA | TGTGCCAGCAGGCCATCCGGGAATAATGAAAAACTGTTTTTT | CASRPSGNNEKLFF
TRBJ1-1 | TRBV6-5 | NA | NA | TGTGCCAGCAGTTACAGGCGCGGGAACACTGAAGCTTTCTTT | CASSYRRGNTEAFF
TRBJ2-2 | TRBV12-3/TRBV12-4 | NA | NA | TGTGCCAGCAGACCTGGAGGGGCCGGGGAGCTGTTTTTT | CASRPGGAGELFF
TRBJ1-1 | TRBV29-1 | TRBD1 | NA | TGCAGCGTTGGCAGGGGGCAACGGAACACTGAAGCTTTCTTT | CSVGRGQRNTEAFF
TRBJ1-1 | TRBV9 | TRBD1 | NA | TGTGCCAGCAGCGTAGGCGGACAGGGGAACACTGAAGCTTTCTTT | CASSVGGQGNTEAFF
TRBJ1-6 | TRBV19 | NA | NA | TGTGCCAGTAATCCAGGGCAGACAAATTCACCCCTCCACTTT | CASNPGQTNSPLHF
TRBJ1-5 | TRBV10-3 | NA | NA | TGTGCCATCAGTCCAGGGGTGGGTCAGCCCCAGCATTTT | CAISPGVGQPQHF
TRBJ1-2 | TRBV28 | NA | NA | TGTGCCAGCATTTCAGGTGGTCAGGGCTATGGCTACACCTTC | CASISGGQGYGYTF
TRBJ1-5 | TRBV7-2 | TRBD1 | NA | TGTGCCAGCAGCTTAGGGCAGGGGGCGAGAGGCGGACAGCCCCAGCATTTT | CASSLGQGARGGQPQHF
TRBJ1-1 | TRBV10-3 | NA | NA | TGTGCCATCGCTGGGGGGAAGAACACTGAAGCTTTCTTT | CAIAGGKNTEAFF
TRBJ1-5 | TRBV6-5 | NA | NA | TGTGCCAGCAGTTCCTCGACAGGCGTTACCAATCAGCCCCAGCATTTT | CASSSSTGVTNQPQHF
TRBJ2-7 | TRBV9 | NA | NA | TGTGCCAGCAGCCAAGATGGGGCCCCGTCGGCCTACGAGCAGTACTTC | CASSQDGAPSAYEQYF
TRBJ1-1 | TRBV5-1 | NA | NA | TGCGCCAGCAGCCCTCGGGGTCTCCGCACTGAAGCTTTCTTT | CASSPRGLRTEAFF
TRBJ1-4 | TRBV5-1 | NA | NA | TGCGCCAGCAGCTCTAGGGGGGGCGATGAAAAACTGTTTTTT | CASSSRGGDEKLFF
TRBJ2-3 | TRBV9 | TRBD2 | NA | TGTGCCAGCAGCGCCGTCCTTAGCGGGGGGGCGGGGACGCAGTATTTT | CASSAVLSGGAGTQYF
TRBJ2-6 | TRBV19 | NA | NA | TGTGCCAGTAGACCTACAGGTACTGGGGCCAACGTCCTGACTTTC | CASRPTGTGANVLTF
TRBJ2-7 | TRBV4-2 | NA | once | TGTGCCAGCAGCCAGACGGACATTTTAGGTGAGCAGTACTTC | CASSQTDILGEQYF
TRBJ1-1 | TRBV4-1 | TRBD1 | once | TGCGCCAGCAGCTTTGACAGGGATTGGAGAAGGCACACTGAAGCTTTCTTT | CASSFDRDWRRHTEAFF
TRBJ2-6 | TRBV21-1 | NA | NA | TGTGCCAGCAGCGGTCGACAGGGGCCGGTCTCTGGGGCCAACGTCCTGACTTTC | CASSGRQGPVSGANVLTF
TRBJ1-1 | TRBV18 | NA | NA | TGTGCCAGCTCACCACTCGGGGGAAGTGCCACTGAAGCTTTCTTT | CASSPLGGSATEAFF
TRBJ1-5 | TRBV12-3/TRBV12-4 | NA | NA | TGTGCCAGCAGCCAGACAGACAATCAGCCCCAGCATTTT | CASSQTDNQPQHF
TRBJ2-1 | TRBV18 | NA | NA | TGTGCCAGCTCACCAGCAGGGACTCCAGACAATGAGCAGTTCTTC | CASSPAGTPDNEQFF
TRBJ2-3 | TRBV6-4 | NA | once | TGTGCCAGCAGTGTGGTAGCGGACACAGATACGCAGTATTTT | CASSVVADTDTQYF
TRBJ2-7 | TRBV30 | TRBD2 | once | TGTGCCTGGAGTCGGACTAGCGGACCCTACGAGCAGTACTTC | CAWSRTSGPYEQYF
TRBJ2-3 | TRBV19 | NA | NA | TGTGCCAGTGGCGCGGGAGATACGCAGTATTTT | CASGAGDTQYF